The 16 T cell receptor beta chains below come from one sample, sequenced in a study of blood T cell repertoires in COVID-19. The protocol was immunoSEQ multiplex PCR, while the TCRdb copy is restricted to in-frame clones and leaves out a portion. The top ten clones hold more than 1% of a sample with about 350,000 clones, roughly 87% of them seen once. The material sequenced was PBMCs or T cells enriched from blood (not recorded which). The source is a woman aged 25 to 39 who had recovered from COVID-19.

V usage is TRBV27 and J usage is TRBJ2-5; 7 bases agree with TRBD1. V gave up 1 base and J gave up 3 bases; unmatched junction bases: 5. The CDR3 runs to 15 residues. CDR1 is MNHEY and CDR2 is SMNVEV in the germline V gene (reference sequence). The CDR3 bases are TGTGCCAGCAGTTTATTGGGACAGACCGAAGAGACCCAGTACTTC. Encoded protein: CASSLLGQTEETQYF.

The chain uses TRBV19 and TRBJ1-5, with D perhaps matching TRBD1 (5 bases). The CDR3 is 14 amino acids. The germline V gene encodes CDR1 LNHDA and CDR2 SQIVND (reference sequence). V gave up 0 bases and J gave up 4 bases, with 7 bases separating them. Here the CDR3 reads CASSIDRANQPQHF. CDR3 DNA: TGTGCCAGTAGTATAGACAGGGCTAATCAGCCCCAGCATTTT.

The chain couples TRBV7-2 to TRBJ2-6; 7 bases are shared with TRBD1. The CDR3 is 16 amino acids. V lost 1 base to trimming and J lost 4 bases; unmatched junction nucleotides: 4. The germline CDR1 and CDR2 sequences are SGHTA and FQGNSA. The CDR3: CASSLEGAHGANVLTF. CDR3 nucleotide sequence: TGTGCCAGCAGCTTAGAGGGGGCGCACGGGGCCAACGTCCTGACTTTC. Full variable domain (outside the CDR3, taken from reference TRBV7-2 and TRBJ2-6): GAGVSQSPSNKVTEKGKDVELRCDPISGHTALYWYRQSLGQGLEFLIYFQGNSAPDKSGLPSDRFSAERTGGSVSTLTIQRTQQEDSAVYLCASSLEGAHGANVLTFGAGSRLTVL.

This sequence joins TRBV3-1 (or the pseudogene TRBV3-2) and TRBJ2-5, with 8 bases lining up with TRBD2. CDR1 and CDR2 (germline): LGHDT, YNNKEL (reference sequence). This CDR3 comprises 16 residues. V was clipped by 1 base and J by 5 bases; unmatched bases: 9. DNA for the CDR3: TGTGCCAGCAGCCAAGGGTCTACTAGCGGTTGGGAGACCCAGTACTTC. Translated: CASSQGSTSGWETQYF.

Here the CDR3 reads CASSVQGTNQPQHF. The CDR3 nucleotides are TGTGCCAGCAGCGTTCAGGGAACCAATCAGCCCCAGCATTTT. The chain carries TRBV5-6 and TRBJ1-5; D is possibly TRBD1 (5 bases). The CDR3 is made up of 14 amino acids. The ends were cut back, 4 bases at V and 3 bases at J, with 11 bases in the middle. Germline V CDR1 and CDR2: SGHDT, YYEEEE.

V gene TRBV5-1 combines with J gene TRBJ2-1; D is unclear. The CDR3 is made up of 11 amino acids. The V gene's germline CDR1 is SGHRS and CDR2 YFSETQ. V gave up 4 bases and J gave up 12 bases, with 11 bases separating them. This chain's CDR3 is CASSPSTGQFF. CDR3 bases: TGCGCCAGCAGCCCCAGCACGGGGCAGTTCTTC.

CDR3 region: CASDSGDEQFF. The CDR3 DNA reads TGTGCCAGCGACTCAGGGGACGAGCAGTTCTTC. V gene TRBV21-1 combines with J gene TRBJ2-1; the table's D gene call, TRBD1, was not cross checked with the DNA. TRBV21-1 is noted as a pseudogene. There are 11 residues in the CDR3.

The rearrangement uses TRBV29-1 and TRBJ1-2; TRBD1 matches at 8 bases. Germline lookup yields CDR1 SQVTM and CDR2 ANQGSEA. CDR3 length: 11 amino acids. V was pared by 7 bases and J by 6 bases, with 4 bases of the junction left unmatched. The CDR3: CSAKQGDGYTF. The CDR3 DNA sequence: TGCAGCGCAAAACAGGGGGATGGCTACACCTTC.

This clone was found a few times. The V and J genes are TRBV7-2 and TRBJ1-2; possible D gene TRBD1, 6 bases. From germline, CDR1 is SGHTA and CDR2 FQGNSA. The V end lost 4 bases, the J end lost 5 bases, and 17 bases lay between the germline ends. There are 15 residues in the CDR3. The CDR3 is CASSYRDGNYYGYTF. In DNA, the CDR3 is TGTGCCAGCAGCTACAGGGACGGAAATTATTATGGCTACACCTTC. Full variable domain (missing parts from reference TRBV7-2 and TRBJ1-2): GAGVSQSPSNKVTEKGKDVELRCDPISGHTALYWYRQSLGQGLEFLIYFQGNSAPDKSGLPSDRFSAERTGGSVSTLTIQRTQQEDSAVYLCASSYRDGNYYGYTFGSGTRLTVV.

This sequence joins TRBV29-1 and TRBJ2-3; 9 bases are shared with TRBD2. The J segment lost 4 bases and the V segment lost 7 bases, leaving 12 bases of the junction unmatched. Looked up from germline, CDR1 is SQVTM and CDR2 is ANQGSEA. The CDR3 spans 15 residues. The CDR3 DNA follows: TGCAGCGCCCGGGGGGGGACTAGCAATCCAGATACGCAGTATTTT. It yields the protein CSARGGTSNPDTQYF.

About this clone itself: The sample has other DNA sequences that encode this CDR3 too. J is TRBJ2-7 and V is TRBV19; D may be TRBD1 (5 bases). Between the trimmed V and J ends, which lost 3 bases and 1 base, there was a span of 10 bases. CDR1 is LNHDA and CDR2 is SQIVND in the germline V gene (reference sequence). This CDR3 is 14 amino acids long. The CDR3 sequence: CASSMGTGSYEQYF. The CDR3 nucleotides are TGTGCCAGTAGTATGGGCACAGGATCCTACGAGCAGTACTTC.

A few counts support this clone. The chain couples TRBV19 to TRBJ2-3, with 7 bases fitting TRBD2. This CDR3 has 12 amino acids. J was trimmed by 9 bases and V by 5 bases; bases with no gene match: 5. The germline CDR1 and CDR2 sequences are LNHDA and SQIVND (reference sequence). The CDR3 sequence: CASSPAGDTQYF. CDR3 nucleotides: TGTGCCAGTAGTCCGGCGGGGGACACGCAGTATTTT.

CDR3 amino acids: CASSPWASQSSGNTIYF. CDR3 bases: TGTGCCAGCTCACCATGGGCCAGCCAGAGCTCTGGAAACACCATATATTTT. This rearrangement joins TRBV18 to TRBJ1-3; D unresolved. The germline V gene has CDR1 KGHSH and CDR2 LQKENI. This CDR3 comprises 17 residues. Trimming left V 2 bases short and J 0 bases short, with 14 bases between.

V is TRBV18 and J is TRBJ1-5, with unresolved D. Germline V gene lookup returns CDR1 KGHSH and CDR2 LQKENI. V lost 1 base, J lost 2 bases, and 9 bases lay in between. CDR3 size: 15 residues. CDR3 sequence: CASSPLAGRNQPQHF. DNA of the CDR3: TGTGCCAGCTCACCACTGGCAGGCCGCAATCAGCCCCAGCATTTT.

The V and J genes are TRBV4-3 and TRBJ2-3; 9 nucleotides match TRBD2. V dropped 5 bases and J dropped 2; count of bases not matched to a gene: 8. CDR3 length: 16 residues. Germline V gives CDR1 LGHNA, CDR2 YSLEER. CDR3 sequence reads: CASSRTSGGNTDTQYF. DNA for the CDR3: TGCGCCAGCAGCAGAACGAGCGGGGGGAACACAGATACGCAGTATTTT.

The genes are TRBV3-1 (or the pseudogene TRBV3-2) and TRBJ1-3, with D perhaps TRBD1 (5 bases). There are 16 residues in the CDR3. Trimming left V 4 bases short and J 4 bases short, with 17 bases between. Germline CDR1 reads LGHDT; CDR2 reads YNNKEL (reference sequence). The CDR3, as DNA: TGTGCCAGCAGCCGACCGGGTCAGGGCCAAGGAAACACCATATATTTT. This gives the protein CASSRPGQGQGNTIYF.